This T cell receptor (beta chain) was identified in a study of cytomegalovirus exposure and HLA in healthy donors. About the study: Prior work identified 95 million to 120 million unique TCR beta sequences in some 180 million T cells.

Points on this clone: Other nucleotide sequences from this sample produce the same CDR3.

The PCR was carried out with 60 Vbeta primers and 13 Jbeta primers. Some clones are missing from TCRdb's copy, which holds only in-frame ones; the method was immunoSEQ multiplex PCR. The sample consists of about 190,000 clones, roughly 83% of them appearing once. The CDR3 runs to 12 residues. Germline assignment: CDR1 MNHEY and CDR2 SVGAGI. The V end was cut by 2 bases, the J end by 4 bases, with 5 bases between. The clonotype originates from a woman aged 45-65 years in good health and CMV-seronegative. V usage is TRBV6-5 and J usage is TRBJ1-1, with unresolved D. The sequenced material came from PBMCs. CDR3 bases: TGTGCCAGCAGTTACGGAGGCACTGAAGCTTTCTTT. The encoded protein is CASSYGGTEAFF.